This T cell receptor (beta chain) derives from a study of regulatory T cells in long-lasting Graves disease. Notes on the study in general: Persistent disease preferred TRBV28, TRBJ1-2 and TRBJ2-5.

Building the TCR beta libraries relied on iRepertoire HTBI primers, and CDR3 regions underwent Arm-PCR. In TCRdb, the multiplex PCR reads were re-called with MiXCR into one record per CDR3 protein. The table records roughly 420,000 distinct CDR3 sequences, approximately 14% of them present only once. The time point here: newly diagnosed GD, antithyroid drugs for less than 3 months. Extracted RNA from PBMCs served as the source of the TCR library. Regarding this clonotype: What it binds is not known.

Germline CDR1 and CDR2: LGHNA and YNFKEQ. V lost 1 base, J lost 8 bases, and 14 bases stayed unmatched. The CDR3 spans 17 residues. These same records also appear under a second study, on T cells in Graves' hyperthyroidism and ophthalmopathy. That work states: Before onset, ophthalmopathy was predicted by the model a median around 6 months earlier.

The sample here was peripheral blood mononuclear cells (PBMCs), taken at new diagnosis, from a patient treated with antithyroid drugs. This TCR came from a woman aged 45-59 years with Graves disease. The J gene is TRBJ2-1, the V gene TRBV4-2; 7 bases match TRBD2. The CDR3 protein is CASSQGSAGVPFYEQFF. Written as DNA, the CDR3 is TGTGCCAGCAGCCAAGGGTCGGCGGGAGTTCCGTTCTATGAGCAGTTCTTC.